This TCR beta chain was retrieved from a study of blood T cell repertoires in COVID-19. Background on the study: Acute-phase and convalescent COVID-19 samples originated in the United States, Italy and Spain. Sample material is recorded as cDNA or gDNA derived from T cells, B-cell-depleted T cells, or PBMCs.

The V end was cut by 4 bases, the J end by 5 bases, with 12 bases between. This CDR3 is 14 amino acids long. Germline CDR1 and CDR2: SGHRS and YFSETQ. As processed by the authors: Estimates of nucleated cell counts were drawn from the amplification of reference gene primers. Profiled with immunoSEQ multiplex PCR; TCRdb holds only in-frame clones, not every one. V, J and clone size were drawn from that table, and D and trimming were deduced from the DNA. The sample has about 190,000 clones, just under 80% seen once. This TCR came from a woman older than 75 with active or convalescent COVID-19. The sample was peripheral blood. This chain joins TRBV5-1 and TRBJ1-4; D is uncertain. CDR3 in DNA: TGCGCCAGCAGCGCTCGGGTCGCCAATGAAAAACTGTTTTTT. It specifies CASSARVANEKLFF.